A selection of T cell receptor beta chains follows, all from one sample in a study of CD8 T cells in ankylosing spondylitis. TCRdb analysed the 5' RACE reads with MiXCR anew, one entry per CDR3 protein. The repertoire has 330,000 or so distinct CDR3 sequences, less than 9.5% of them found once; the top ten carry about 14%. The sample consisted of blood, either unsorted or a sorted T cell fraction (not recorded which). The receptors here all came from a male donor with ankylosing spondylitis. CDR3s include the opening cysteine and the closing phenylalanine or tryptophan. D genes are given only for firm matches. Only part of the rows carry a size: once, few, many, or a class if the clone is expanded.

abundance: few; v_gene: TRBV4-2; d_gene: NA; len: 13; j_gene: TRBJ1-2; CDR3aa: CASSKREGRGYTF; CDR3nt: TGTGCCAGCAGCAAAAGGGAGGGGAGGGGCTACACCTTC
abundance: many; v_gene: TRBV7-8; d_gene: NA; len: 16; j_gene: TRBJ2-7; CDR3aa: CASSLVGTLNSYEQYF; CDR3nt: TGTGCCAGCAGCTTAGTAGGTACGCTGAACTCCTACGAGCAGTACTTC
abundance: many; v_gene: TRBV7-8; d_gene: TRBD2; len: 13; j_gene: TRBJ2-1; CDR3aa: CAGGLAPYNEQFF; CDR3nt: TGTGCCGGCGGACTAGCTCCCTACAATGAGCAGTTCTTC
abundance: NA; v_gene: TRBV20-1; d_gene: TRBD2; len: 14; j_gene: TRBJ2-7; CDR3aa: CSAVGLADSYEQYF; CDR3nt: TGCAGTGCTGTGGGACTAGCGGACTCCTACGAGCAGTACTTC
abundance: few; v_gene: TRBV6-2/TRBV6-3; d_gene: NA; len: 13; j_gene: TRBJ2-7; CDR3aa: CASSDTIAYEQYF; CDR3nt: TGTGCCAGCAGTGACACCATTGCCTACGAGCAGTACTTC
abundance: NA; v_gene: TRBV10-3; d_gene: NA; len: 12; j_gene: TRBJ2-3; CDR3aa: CAISSGTDTQYF; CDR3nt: TGTGCCATCAGTAGCGGCACAGATACGCAGTATTTT
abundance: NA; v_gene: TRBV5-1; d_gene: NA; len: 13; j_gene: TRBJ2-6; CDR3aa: CASQFAGANVLTF; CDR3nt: TGCGCCAGCCAGTTCGCTGGGGCCAACGTCCTGACTTTC
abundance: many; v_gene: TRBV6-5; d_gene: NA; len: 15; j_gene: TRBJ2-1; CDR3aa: CASSYSRRGRNEQFF; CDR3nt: TGTGCCAGCAGTTACTCGAGACGGGGACGGAATGAGCAGTTCTTC
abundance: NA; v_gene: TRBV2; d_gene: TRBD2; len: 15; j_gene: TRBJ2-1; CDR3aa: CASSEDSGGWNEQFF; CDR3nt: TGTGCCAGCAGCGAAGATAGCGGGGGTTGGAATGAGCAGTTCTTC
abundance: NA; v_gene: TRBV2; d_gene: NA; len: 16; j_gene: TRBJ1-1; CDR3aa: CASSEARGGRGTEAFF; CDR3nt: TGTGCCAGCAGTGAAGCGCGAGGGGGAAGGGGCACTGAAGCTTTCTTT
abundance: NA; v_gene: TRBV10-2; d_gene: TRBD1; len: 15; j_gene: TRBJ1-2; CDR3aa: CASSGRTGINYGYTF; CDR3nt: TGCGCCAGCAGTGGAAGGACAGGGATAAACTATGGCTACACCTTC
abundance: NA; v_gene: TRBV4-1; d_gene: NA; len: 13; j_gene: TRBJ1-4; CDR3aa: CASSQAHNEKLFF; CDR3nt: TGCGCCAGCAGCCAAGCTCATAATGAAAAACTGTTTTTT